This is a list of T cell receptor beta chains from one sample in a study of beta chain features in type 1 diabetes. Produced via immunoSEQ multiplex PCR; TCRdb's table is partial and in-frame only. This sample has under 400,000 clones, with roughly 12% found just once. The sample was naive CD4+ T cells from blood. These receptors all come from a man between 18 and 35 years old in good health. The CDR3 runs from the conserved cysteine through the conserved F or W. Fields, in order: J gene, clone size, D gene, V gene, CDR3 protein, CDR3 DNA. A D gene is named only where the DNA matches it firmly. The listing skips clone size in some rows; elsewhere it reads once, few, many or a size class.

j_gene: TRBJ2-7
abundance: .
d_gene: .
v_gene: TRBV28
CDR3aa: CASRAFLDEQYF
CDR3nt: TGTGCCAGCAGAGCTTTCTTGGACGAGCAGTACTTC

j_gene: TRBJ2-5
abundance: few
d_gene: TRBD2
v_gene: TRBV7-2
CDR3aa: CASSSRLAGGRRETQYF
CDR3nt: TGTGCCAGCAGCTCGAGACTAGCGGGGGGGCGGAGGGAGACCCAGTACTTC

j_gene: TRBJ1-5
abundance: few
d_gene: .
v_gene: TRBV30
CDR3aa: CAWSASGNQPQHF
CDR3nt: TGTGCCTGGAGTGCGTCGGGCAATCAGCCCCAGCATTTT

j_gene: TRBJ2-7
abundance: few
d_gene: .
v_gene: TRBV20-1
CDR3aa: CSVSRFYEQYF
CDR3nt: TGCAGTGTAAGCAGGTTCTACGAGCAGTACTTC

j_gene: TRBJ2-5
abundance: .
d_gene: .
v_gene: TRBV7-2
CDR3aa: CASSLVANLETQYF
CDR3nt: TGTGCCAGCAGCTTAGTCGCGAACTTGGAGACCCAGTACTTC

j_gene: TRBJ2-2
abundance: few
d_gene: .
v_gene: TRBV5-1
CDR3aa: CASSLEGTGDTGELFF
CDR3nt: TGCGCCAGCAGCTTGGAAGGGACTGGGGACACCGGGGAGCTGTTTTTT

j_gene: TRBJ2-7
abundance: .
d_gene: TRBD1
v_gene: TRBV6-5
CDR3aa: CASSQNRGAYEQYF
CDR3nt: TGTGCCAGCAGTCAGAACAGGGGAGCCTACGAGCAGTACTTC

j_gene: TRBJ2-3
abundance: few
d_gene: .
v_gene: TRBV7-2
CDR3aa: CASSLRGSSTDTQYF
CDR3nt: TGTGCCAGCAGCTTACGCGGGTCCAGCACAGATACGCAGTATTTT

j_gene: TRBJ2-5
abundance: few
d_gene: TRBD1
v_gene: TRBV5-1
CDR3aa: CASSLDRGQETQYF
CDR3nt: TGCGCCAGCAGCCTGGACAGGGGGCAAGAGACCCAGTACTTC

j_gene: TRBJ1-2
abundance: once
d_gene: TRBD1
v_gene: TRBV14
CDR3aa: CASSQVNDRDNYGYTF
CDR3nt: TGTGCCAGCAGCCAAGTGAATGACAGGGACAACTATGGCTACACCTTC

j_gene: TRBJ2-5
abundance: few
d_gene: TRBD1
v_gene: TRBV10-3
CDR3aa: CASRDRKETQYF
CDR3nt: TGTGCCAGCAGGGACAGGAAAGAGACCCAGTACTTC

j_gene: TRBJ2-7
abundance: .
d_gene: TRBD1
v_gene: TRBV27
CDR3aa: CASSLDRFSIYEQYF
CDR3nt: TGTGCCAGCAGCTTGGACAGGTTCTCAATCTACGAGCAGTACTTC

j_gene: TRBJ2-5
abundance: .
d_gene: TRBD2
v_gene: TRBV13
CDR3aa: CASSPPGLAKRETQYF
CDR3nt: TGTGCCAGCAGCCCACCGGGACTAGCGAAGAGGGAGACCCAGTACTTC

j_gene: TRBJ1-6
abundance: .
d_gene: .
v_gene: TRBV7-2
CDR3aa: CASSLAPAANNSPLHF
CDR3nt: TGTGCCAGCAGCTTAGCGCCGGCGGCCAATAATTCACCCCTCCACTTT

j_gene: TRBJ2-1
abundance: few
d_gene: .
v_gene: TRBV2
CDR3aa: CASSEGPYNEQFF
CDR3nt: TGTGCCAGCAGTGAGGGCCCTTACAATGAGCAGTTCTTC

j_gene: TRBJ1-5
abundance: .
d_gene: .
v_gene: TRBV30
CDR3aa: CAWSAGGIPNQPQHF
CDR3nt: TGTGCCTGGAGTGCGGGGGGGATACCTAATCAGCCCCAGCATTTT

j_gene: TRBJ2-7
abundance: .
d_gene: TRBD1
v_gene: TRBV19
CDR3aa: CASSSRDRGNEQYF
CDR3nt: TGTGCCAGTAGTAGCCGGGACAGGGGTAACGAGCAGTACTTC

j_gene: TRBJ2-7
abundance: .
d_gene: .
v_gene: TRBV5-1
CDR3aa: CASSLGQILYEQYF
CDR3nt: TGCGCCAGCAGCTTGGGACAGATACTCTACGAGCAGTACTTC

j_gene: TRBJ1-1
abundance: .
d_gene: TRBD1
v_gene: TRBV6-6
CDR3aa: CASSTRTGSGTEAFF
CDR3nt: TGTGCCAGCAGTACCCGGACAGGGAGTGGCACTGAAGCTTTCTTT

j_gene: TRBJ2-7
abundance: .
d_gene: .
v_gene: TRBV7-3
CDR3aa: CASSRTVRGEQYF
CDR3nt: TGTGCCAGCAGTCGGACAGTACGCGGCGAGCAGTACTTC

j_gene: TRBJ2-7
abundance: few
d_gene: .
v_gene: TRBV5-1
CDR3aa: CASSLMTGSYEQYF
CDR3nt: TGCGCCAGCAGCTTGATGACGGGATCCTACGAGCAGTACTTC

j_gene: TRBJ2-6
abundance: few
d_gene: .
v_gene: TRBV29-1
CDR3aa: CSVVEGSGANVLTF
CDR3nt: TGCAGCGTTGTCGAGGGCTCTGGGGCCAACGTCCTGACTTTC

j_gene: TRBJ2-5
abundance: few
d_gene: TRBD2
v_gene: TRBV19
CDR3aa: CASSRSGLAGEETQYF
CDR3nt: TGTGCCAGTAGTAGATCGGGACTAGCGGGAGAAGAGACCCAGTACTTC

j_gene: TRBJ1-2
abundance: few
d_gene: .
v_gene: TRBV19
CDR3aa: CASSDWTDESGGYTF
CDR3nt: TGTGCCAGTAGTGACTGGACAGACGAATCTGGGGGCTACACCTTC

j_gene: TRBJ2-3
abundance: few
d_gene: TRBD1
v_gene: TRBV6-4
CDR3aa: CASSTQGDTDTQYF
CDR3nt: TGTGCCAGCAGTACACAGGGGGACACAGATACGCAGTATTTT

j_gene: TRBJ2-5
abundance: few
d_gene: TRBD1
v_gene: TRBV6-5
CDR3aa: CASSYRGQGSTQYF
CDR3nt: TGTGCCAGCAGTTACCGGGGACAGGGTAGTACCCAGTACTTC

j_gene: TRBJ2-1
abundance: .
d_gene: .
v_gene: TRBV15
CDR3aa: CATSGQYTYNEQFF
CDR3nt: TGTGCCACCAGCGGACAGTATACCTACAATGAGCAGTTCTTC

j_gene: TRBJ1-3
abundance: .
d_gene: .
v_gene: TRBV7-2
CDR3aa: CASSLAWGEGNTIYF
CDR3nt: TGTGCCAGCAGCTTAGCCTGGGGGGAAGGAAACACCATATATTTT

j_gene: TRBJ2-5
abundance: .
d_gene: .
v_gene: TRBV13
CDR3aa: CASSTTVQETQYF
CDR3nt: TGTGCCAGCAGCACGACAGTCCAAGAGACCCAGTACTTC

j_gene: TRBJ1-6
abundance: .
d_gene: TRBD1
v_gene: TRBV27
CDR3aa: CASSLDRGPSPLHF
CDR3nt: TGTGCCAGCAGTTTAGACAGGGGGCCGTCACCCCTCCACTTT

j_gene: TRBJ2-2
abundance: .
d_gene: TRBD2
v_gene: TRBV9
CDR3aa: CASSLKLAGATGELFF
CDR3nt: TGTGCCAGCAGCCTAAAACTAGCGGGGGCTACCGGGGAGCTGTTTTTT

j_gene: TRBJ2-7
abundance: few
d_gene: .
v_gene: TRBV18
CDR3aa: CASSPDDRFYRDEQYF
CDR3nt: TGTGCCAGCTCTCCCGATGACAGGTTCTATAGGGACGAGCAGTACTTC

j_gene: TRBJ2-2
abundance: few
d_gene: TRBD1
v_gene: TRBV9
CDR3aa: CASSPGTVPGELFF
CDR3nt: TGTGCCAGCAGCCCCGGGACAGTCCCCGGGGAGCTGTTTTTT

j_gene: TRBJ2-7
abundance: .
d_gene: TRBD2
v_gene: TRBV5-4
CDR3aa: CASSLGLAGASSYEQYF
CDR3nt: TGTGCCAGCAGCTTAGGACTAGCGGGTGCCAGCTCCTACGAGCAGTACTTC

j_gene: TRBJ1-2
abundance: few
d_gene: .
v_gene: TRBV30
CDR3aa: CAWSWVHGGYTF
CDR3nt: TGTGCCTGGTCCTGGGTCCACGGGGGCTACACCTTC

j_gene: TRBJ1-3
abundance: few
d_gene: .
v_gene: TRBV5-4
CDR3aa: CASSLYGNSGNTIYF
CDR3nt: TGTGCCAGCAGCTTGTACGGGAACTCTGGAAACACCATATATTTT

j_gene: TRBJ1-2
abundance: .
d_gene: .
v_gene: TRBV11-2
CDR3aa: CASSATELGYTF
CDR3nt: TGTGCCAGCAGCGCGACGGAGTTGGGCTACACCTTC

j_gene: TRBJ2-5
abundance: few
d_gene: .
v_gene: TRBV7-9
CDR3aa: CASSRHSGGETQYF
CDR3nt: TGTGCCAGCAGCCGTCATAGCGGCGGCGAGACCCAGTACTTC

j_gene: TRBJ1-5
abundance: few
d_gene: TRBD1
v_gene: TRBV7-9
CDR3aa: CASSARTGLGTSDQPQHF
CDR3nt: TGTGCCAGCAGCGCAAGGACAGGGTTGGGTACTTCCGATCAGCCCCAGCATTTT

j_gene: TRBJ2-3
abundance: few
d_gene: TRBD2
v_gene: TRBV10-3
CDR3aa: CAIRAGGGTDTQYF
CDR3nt: TGTGCCATCAGGGCGGGGGGGGGCACAGATACGCAGTATTTT